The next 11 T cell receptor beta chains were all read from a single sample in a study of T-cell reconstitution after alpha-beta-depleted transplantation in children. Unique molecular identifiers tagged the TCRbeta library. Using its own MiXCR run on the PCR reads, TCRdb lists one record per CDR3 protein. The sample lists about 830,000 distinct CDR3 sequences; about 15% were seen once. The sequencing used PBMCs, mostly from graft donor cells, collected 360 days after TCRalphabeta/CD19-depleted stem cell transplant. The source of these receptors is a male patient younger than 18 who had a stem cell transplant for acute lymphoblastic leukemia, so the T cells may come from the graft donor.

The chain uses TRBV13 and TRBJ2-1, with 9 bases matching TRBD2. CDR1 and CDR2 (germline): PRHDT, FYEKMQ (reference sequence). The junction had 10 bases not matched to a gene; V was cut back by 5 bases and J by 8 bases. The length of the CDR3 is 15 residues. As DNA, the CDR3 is TGTGCCAGCAGCCCGAGTAGCGGGAGAGCTGATGAGCAGTTCTTC. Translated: CASSPSSGRADEQFF.

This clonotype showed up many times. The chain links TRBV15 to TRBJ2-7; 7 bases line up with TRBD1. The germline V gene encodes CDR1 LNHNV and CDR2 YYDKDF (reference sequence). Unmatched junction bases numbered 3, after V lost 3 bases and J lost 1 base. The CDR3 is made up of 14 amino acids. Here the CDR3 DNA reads TGTGCCACCAGCAGGGGACAGCTTTCCTACGAGCAGTACTTC. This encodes CATSRGQLSYEQYF.

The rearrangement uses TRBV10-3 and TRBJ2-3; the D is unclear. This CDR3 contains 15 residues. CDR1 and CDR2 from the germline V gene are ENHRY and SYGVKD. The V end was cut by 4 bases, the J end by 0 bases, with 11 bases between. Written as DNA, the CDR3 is TGTGCCATCAGTGTCGGCATTTCTAGCACAGATACGCAGTATTTT. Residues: CAISVGISSTDTQYF.

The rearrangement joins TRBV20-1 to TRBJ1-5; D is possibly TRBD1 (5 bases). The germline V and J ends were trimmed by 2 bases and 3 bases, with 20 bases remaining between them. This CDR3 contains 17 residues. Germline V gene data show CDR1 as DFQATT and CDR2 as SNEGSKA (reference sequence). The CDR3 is CSARPSSGGNFNQPQHF. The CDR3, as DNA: TGCAGTGCTAGACCCTCCTCGGGGGGGAACTTCAATCAGCCCCAGCATTTT.

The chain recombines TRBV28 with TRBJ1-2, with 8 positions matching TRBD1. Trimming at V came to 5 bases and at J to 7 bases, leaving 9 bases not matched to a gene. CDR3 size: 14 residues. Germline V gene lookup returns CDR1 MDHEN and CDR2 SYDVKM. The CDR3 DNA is TGTGCCAGCAGTCCCCCGACAGGGGCCGGTGGCTACACCTTC. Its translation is CASSPPTGAGGYTF.

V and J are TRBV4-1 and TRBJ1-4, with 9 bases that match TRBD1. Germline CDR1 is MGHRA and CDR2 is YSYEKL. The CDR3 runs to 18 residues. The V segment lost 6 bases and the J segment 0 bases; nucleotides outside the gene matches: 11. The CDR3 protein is CASRAGTGRTPTNEKLFF. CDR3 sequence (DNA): TGCGCCAGCAGAGCCGGGACAGGGAGAACCCCAACTAATGAAAAACTGTTTTTT.

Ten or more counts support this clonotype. CDR3 sequence reads: CATSDLGQGKEETQYF. The CDR3 DNA reads TGTGCCACCAGTGACCTGGGACAGGGAAAGGAAGAGACCCAGTACTTC. The gene calls are TRBV24-1 and TRBJ2-5; 9 positions agree with TRBD1. The CDR3 length is 16 residues. V gave up 4 bases and J gave up 3 bases; unmatched junction bases: 8. Germline V gene lookup returns CDR1 KGHDR and CDR2 SFDVKD.

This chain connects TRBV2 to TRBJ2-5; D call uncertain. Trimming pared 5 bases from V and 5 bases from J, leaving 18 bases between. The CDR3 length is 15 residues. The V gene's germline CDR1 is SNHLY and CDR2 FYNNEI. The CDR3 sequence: CASSLLGLLGETQYF. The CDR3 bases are TGTGCCAGCAGTCTGCTCGGTCTCCTGGGGGAGACCCAGTACTTC.

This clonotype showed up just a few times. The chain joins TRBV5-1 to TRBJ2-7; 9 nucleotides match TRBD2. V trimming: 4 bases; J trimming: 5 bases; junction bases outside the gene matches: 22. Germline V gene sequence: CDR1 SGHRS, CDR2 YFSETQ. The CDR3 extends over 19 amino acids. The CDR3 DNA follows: TGCGCCAGCAGCGTGCGTATAAATGACCCGGGACTAGCAGCCCACGAGCAGTACTTC. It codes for CASSVRINDPGLAAHEQYF.

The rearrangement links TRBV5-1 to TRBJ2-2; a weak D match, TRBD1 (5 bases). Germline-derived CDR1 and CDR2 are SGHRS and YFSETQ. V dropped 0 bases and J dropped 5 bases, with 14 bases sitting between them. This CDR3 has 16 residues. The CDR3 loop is CASSLAPQGRTGELFF. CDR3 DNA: TGCGCCAGCAGCTTGGCTCCGCAGGGAAGAACCGGGGAGCTGTTTTTT.

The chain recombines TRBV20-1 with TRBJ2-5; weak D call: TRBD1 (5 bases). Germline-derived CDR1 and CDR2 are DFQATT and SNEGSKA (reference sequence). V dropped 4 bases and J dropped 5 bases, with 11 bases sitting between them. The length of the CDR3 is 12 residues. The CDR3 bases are TGCAGTGCTACAGGGTTTCGGGAGACCCAGTACTTC. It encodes CSATGFRETQYF.